The present T cell receptor (beta chain) was sequenced within a study of blood T cell repertoires in COVID-19. Produced via immunoSEQ multiplex PCR; TCRdb's table is partial and in-frame only. Of around 80,000 clones listed, 82% are singletons. This clone was seen a handful of times. Source material: peripheral blood. This clonotype was obtained from an elderly man with acute or convalescent COVID-19.

The CDR3 DNA follows: TGTGCCAGCAGCCAAACTTCGGGACAGGGTGTTAAGGAGCAGTACTTC. This translates into CASSQTSGQGVKEQYF. V usage is TRBV3-1 (or the pseudogene TRBV3-2) and J usage is TRBJ2-7, with 9 nucleotides matching TRBD1. Germline assignment: CDR1 LGHDT and CDR2 YNNKEL (reference sequence). V trimming: 2 bases; J trimming: 7 bases; junction bases outside the gene matches: 12. This CDR3 has 16 amino acids.